This T cell receptor (beta chain) was recovered during a study of CD8+ T cells in alopecia areata. About the study: Tofacitinib administration to treated patients was oral, at 5 to 10 mg twice daily. Findings and caveats of the study: Scalp lesions, especially in alopecia totalis/universalis, had higher clonality than normal scalp. It was observed that many expanded lesional clones persisted in scalp and blood during tofacitinib.

Germline V gene sequence: CDR1 SGHDN, CDR2 FVKESK. V gave up 4 bases and J gave up 1 base, with 16 bases separating them. The CDR3 is 17 amino acids. As the sequencing template, cDNA was produced by extracting RNA and reverse transcribing it. Method: immunoSEQ multiplex PCR; TCRdb's copy keeps in-frame clones and lacks some. This table has under 150,000 clones, 50% to 55% appearing once. Indicated treatment: oral pan-JAK inhibitor, 5-10 mg twice daily. Both CD4+ and CD8+ T cells were separated by sorting PBMCs. This clone showed up just a few times. Its antigen is not identified. This TCR was recovered from a human donor with alopecia areata. The source was CD4+ T cells sorted from blood, collected at week 4, from a patient treated with tofacitinib. This sequence joins TRBV14 and TRBJ2-2; maybe TRBD1 (5 bases). CDR3 residues: CASSPWKGNQNTGELFF. DNA of the CDR3: TGTGCCAGCAGCCCCTGGAAGGGGAACCAGAACACCGGGGAGCTGTTTTTT.